This entry is about one T cell receptor (beta chain). Antigen unknown. Profiling relied on immunoSEQ multiplex PCR, and the TCRdb table lists in-frame clones only, not all of them. The table records around 30,000 clones, 85% to 90% of them present only once. The sample is drawn from a study of a mutant IDH1 vaccine in newly diagnosed glioma. Study background: Eight vaccine doses were administered to patients at weeks 1, 3, 5, 7, 11, 15, 19 and 23. Onset of vaccination occurred 4-6 weeks following radiotherapy alone, or with temozolomide cycles.

The sample's time point: week 23, last vaccination. Vaccination used 300 ug of mutant IDH1 20-mer peptide per dose, with topical imiquimod. The CDR3 has 12 residues. The germline V and J ends were trimmed by 5 bases and 6 bases, with 8 bases remaining between them. Per germline, CDR1 SGHVS and CDR2 FNYEAQ. The sequence derives from a middle-aged man with glioma. The sequences come from PBMCs, collected from a glioma patient whose treatment included an IDH1 peptide vaccine. The chain is built from TRBV7-6 and TRBJ2-1, with TRBD1 as a possible D gene (5 bases). Written as DNA, the CDR3 is TGTGCCAGCAGCCATAGGGGCAATGAGCAGTTCTTC. This gives the protein CASSHRGNEQFF.